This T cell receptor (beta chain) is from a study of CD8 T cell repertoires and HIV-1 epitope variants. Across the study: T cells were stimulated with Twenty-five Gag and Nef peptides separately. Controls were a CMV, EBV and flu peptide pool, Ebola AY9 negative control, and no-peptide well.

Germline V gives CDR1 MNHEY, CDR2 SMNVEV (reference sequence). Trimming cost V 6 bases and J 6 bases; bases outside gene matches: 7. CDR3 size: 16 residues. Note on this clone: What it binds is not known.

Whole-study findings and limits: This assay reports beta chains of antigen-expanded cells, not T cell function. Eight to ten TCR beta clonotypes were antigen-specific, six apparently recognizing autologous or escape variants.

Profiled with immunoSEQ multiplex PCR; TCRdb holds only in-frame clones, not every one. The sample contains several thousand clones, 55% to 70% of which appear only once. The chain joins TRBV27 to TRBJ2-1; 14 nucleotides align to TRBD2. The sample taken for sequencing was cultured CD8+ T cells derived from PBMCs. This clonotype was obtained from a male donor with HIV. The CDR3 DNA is TGTGCCAGCAGGGGGACTAGCGGGAGAATCGGCAATGAGCAGTTCTTC. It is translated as CASRGTSGRIGNEQFF.